The 25 T cell receptor beta chains below all came from one sample that was sequenced in a study of OX40 agonist ivuxolimab in advanced cancers. The table came from immunoSEQ multiplex PCR; TCRdb's copy has only in-frame clones and leaves some out. The sample lists 90,000 to 100,000 clones, 70% to 90% seen once, with 0.82% in the top ten. Material: CD4+ or CD8+ T cells sorted from blood, obtained in a trial of the OX40 agonist ivuxolimab. The receptor set was obtained from an adult with an advanced solid tumor such as melanoma, head and neck, liver or kidney cancer.

This clone was seen a single time. The genes are TRBV6-1 and TRBJ2-3; no clear D gene. Germline V gives CDR1 MNHNS, CDR2 SASEGT. V gave up 2 bases and J gave up 14 bases, with 11 bases separating them. The CDR3 has 11 amino acids. The CDR3, as DNA: TGTGCCAGCAGTGAACTCTCTTTCCCGTATTTT. Translating gives CASSELSFPYF.

V and J are TRBV28 and TRBJ1-5; weak D call: TRBD1 (6 bases). This CDR3 has 15 residues. Germline loops: CDR1 MDHEN, CDR2 SYDVKM. V lost 8 bases, J lost 3 bases, and 17 bases lay in between. The CDR3 nucleotides are TGTGCCAGCTCCTCGGGGGGCAGGCTCAATCAGCCCCAGCATTTT. It codes for CASSSGGRLNQPQHF.

The J gene is TRBJ2-7, the V gene TRBV28, with 9 bases aligning to TRBD1. The CDR3 has 13 residues. Germline-derived CDR1 and CDR2 are MDHEN and SYDVKM. Trimming at V came to 7 bases and at J to 4 bases, leaving 5 bases not matched to a gene. CDR3 coding DNA: TGTGCCAGCACTCGGACAGGGGAATACGAGCAGTACTTC. Its protein is CASTRTGEYEQYF.

The chain has TRBV30 and TRBJ2-5; 8 bases line up with TRBD1. Germline V lookup: CDR1 GTSNPN, CDR2 SVGIG (reference sequence). The CDR3 has 13 amino acids. The ends lost 3 bases at V and 5 bases at J; junction bases unmatched: 5. The CDR3 sequence is CAWRGQEIETQYF. For the CDR3, the DNA is TGTGCCTGGAGGGGACAGGAGATTGAGACCCAGTACTTC.

The V call is TRBV5-1, the J call TRBJ1-1; 9 bases fit TRBD1. This CDR3 has 15 residues. Germline V CDR1 and CDR2: SGHRS, YFSETQ. Unmatched junction bases numbered 8, after V lost 3 bases and J lost 5 bases. The CDR3 bases are TGCGCCAGCAGCTCGAGCCGGGACAGGGCGACTGAAGCTTTCTTT. Translating it yields CASSSSRDRATEAFF.

This chain uses TRBV19 with TRBJ1-1; D might be TRBD1 (6 bases). V was shortened by 5 bases and J by 4 bases, with 14 bases between the two germline ends. CDR3 length: 14 residues. Per the germline V gene, CDR1 is LNHDA and CDR2 is SQIVND (reference sequence). The CDR3 sequence: CASSSQGGPTEAFF. CDR3 in DNA: TGTGCCAGTAGTTCCCAAGGGGGGCCCACTGAAGCTTTCTTT. The variable domain in full, completed from reference TRBV19 and TRBJ1-1, reads DGGITQSPKYLFRKEGQNVTLSCEQNLNHDAMYWYRQDPGQGLRLIYYSQIVNDFQKGDIAEGYSVSREKKESFPLTVTSAQKNPTAFYLCASSSQGGPTEAFFGQGTRLTVV.

This clone showed up just once. The chain links TRBV30 to TRBJ2-1, with D perhaps being TRBD1 or TRBD2 (6 bases each). The CDR3 is made up of 13 amino acids. The V gene lost 2 bases and the J gene lost 9 bases, with 14 bases spanning the gap. CDR1 and CDR2 from the germline V gene are GTSNPN and SVGIG (reference sequence). The chain's CDR3 is CAWSRGERGEQFF. In nucleotides, the CDR3 is TGTGCCTGGAGTAGGGGGGAGAGGGGTGAGCAGTTCTTC. The variable domain in full, completed from reference TRBV30 and TRBJ2-1, reads SQTIHQWPATLVQPVGSPLSLECTVEGTSNPNLYWYRQAAGRGLQLLFYSVGIGQISSEVPQNLSASRPQDRQFILSSKKLLLSDSGFYLCAWSRGERGEQFFGPGTRLTVL.

This clone has just one count. This chain uses TRBV10-3 with TRBJ1-2; D unresolved. Germline CDR1 is ENHRY and CDR2 is SYGVKD. The V end was cut by 4 bases, the J end by 2 bases, with 11 bases between. There are 14 residues in the CDR3. CDR3 protein: CAISAYGDNYGYTF. CDR3 in DNA: TGTGCCATCAGTGCATACGGTGACAACTATGGCTACACCTTC.

This clone was counted a few times. The chain joins TRBV5-6 to TRBJ2-2, with D possibly called TRBD1 or TRBD2 (5 bases each). Trimming took off 7 bases at V and 6 bases at J, with 10 bases between the two ends. The CDR3 runs to 12 residues. Germline V gene data show CDR1 as SGHDT and CDR2 as YYEEEE. The chain's CDR3 is CASGRGAGELFF. The DNA of the CDR3 is TGTGCCAGCGGAAGGGGAGCCGGGGAGCTGTTTTTT.

The gene calls are TRBV6-6 and TRBJ1-2; 10 positions agree with TRBD1. The CDR3 runs 13 residues. In germline, CDR1 is MNHNY, CDR2 SVGAGI (reference sequence). V was clipped by 7 bases and J by 7 bases; unmatched bases: 6. For the CDR3, the DNA is TGTGCCAGCACCAGGGGACAGGGGTCTGGCTACACCTTC. It encodes CASTRGQGSGYTF.

V gene TRBV6-1 combines with J gene TRBJ2-1; TRBD2 might be the D (6 bases). The CDR3 contains 15 residues. Trimming took off 6 bases at V and 3 bases at J, with 15 bases between the two ends. Germline CDR1 and CDR2: MNHNS and SASEGT. In DNA, the CDR3 is TGTGCCAGCAGGAATAGCGGAGCCTACTACAATGAGCAGTTCTTC. Amino acids: CASRNSGAYYNEQFF.

This clone was found a few times. The chain is built from TRBV6-5 and TRBJ2-2, with a possible D match to TRBD2 (6 bases). The CDR3 extends over 15 amino acids. CDR1 is MNHEY and CDR2 is SVGAGI in the germline V gene. V lost 6 bases, J lost 4 bases, and 15 bases lay in between. CDR3 amino acids: CASRQTRTTTGELFF. CDR3 DNA sequence: TGTGCCAGCAGGCAGACTAGAACCACCACCGGGGAGCTGTTTTTT.

This CDR3 is CASSLTGTGNTEAFF. CDR3 in DNA: TGTGCCAGCAGCCTCACCGGGACTGGGAACACTGAAGCTTTCTTT. The chain recombines TRBV5-4 with TRBJ1-1; possibly TRBD1 for D (5 bases). Trimming left V 4 bases short and J 1 base short, with 14 bases between. Germline values: CDR1 SGHNT, CDR2 YYREEE (reference sequence). The CDR3 extends over 15 amino acids. The whole variable domain, filled in from reference TRBV5-4 and TRBJ1-1, reads ETGVTQSPTHLIKTRGQQVTLRCSSQSGHNTVSWYQQALGQGPQFIFQYYREEENGRGNFPPRFSGLQFPNYSSELNVNALELDDSALYLCASSLTGTGNTEAFFGQGTRLTVV.

The chain uses TRBV2 and TRBJ1-1; no definite D call. With 7 bases removed from V and 1 base from J, the gap between germline ends came to 13 bases. Germline V CDR1 and CDR2: SNHLY, FYNNEI. This CDR3 region has 14 residues. CDR3 amino acids: CASTNQNGNTEAFF. The CDR3 nucleotides are TGTGCCAGCACTAATCAAAATGGGAACACTGAAGCTTTCTTT.

The J gene is TRBJ2-7, the V gene TRBV6-5; tentatively, D is TRBD2 (6 bases). The V gene lost 5 bases and the J gene lost 4 bases, with 18 bases spanning the gap. The germline CDR1 and CDR2 sequences are MNHEY and SVGAGI. The CDR3 totals 15 residues. CDR3 DNA: TGTGCCAGCAGTCGTTTTCCGGGAGCTGGATACGAGCAGTACTTC. Its protein is CASSRFPGAGYEQYF.

V and J are TRBV6-1 and TRBJ2-7; 9 positions match TRBD1. The ends lost 7 bases at V and 5 bases at J; junction bases unmatched: 9. The CDR3 runs 14 residues. Germline V gene lookup returns CDR1 MNHNS and CDR2 SASEGT. CDR3 nucleotides: TGTGCCAGCACTCCGGGACAGGGAAAGAACGAGCAGTACTTC. As protein: CASTPGQGKNEQYF.

This chain connects TRBV19 to TRBJ2-7; 9 bases align to TRBD1. Looked up from germline, CDR1 is LNHDA and CDR2 is SQIVND (reference sequence). The CDR3 contains 14 residues. After removal of 5 bases from V and 3 bases from J, the junction contained 5 bases not matched to a gene. The CDR3 sequence is CASSLRDRVYEQYF. Written as DNA, the CDR3 is TGTGCCAGTAGTCTCCGGGACAGGGTCTACGAGCAGTACTTC.

This rearrangement joins TRBV7-9 to TRBJ1-1; D ambiguous. The V and J ends lost 5 bases and 5 bases respectively, with 9 bases between them. Germline V gives CDR1 SEHNR, CDR2 FQNEAQ (reference sequence). CDR3 size: 12 residues. CDR3 region: CASSLGSTEAFF. The CDR3 nucleotides are TGTGCCAGCAGCCTGGGAAGTACTGAAGCTTTCTTT.

The chain couples TRBV4-3 to TRBJ1-3; D remains unclear. Trimming stripped 0 bases from V and 0 bases from J, with 9 bases between. Germline CDR1 and CDR2: LGHNA and YSLEER. The CDR3 is made up of 16 amino acids. The CDR3 coding sequence is TGCGCCAGCAGCCAAGATTGGGGTTTCTCTGGAAACACCATATATTTT. As protein: CASSQDWGFSGNTIYF.

J is TRBJ2-5 and V is TRBV5-1; 7 bases are shared with TRBD2. The ends lost 0 bases at V and 4 bases at J; junction bases unmatched: 6. This CDR3 is built from 15 residues. In germline, CDR1 is SGHRS, CDR2 YFSETQ. CDR3 in amino acids: CASSLEGGRRETQYF. CDR3 DNA sequence: TGCGCCAGCAGCTTGGAAGGCGGGAGACGAGAGACCCAGTACTTC.

Remarks on this clone: Other DNA sequences from this sample encode an identical CDR3 as well. The genes are TRBV30 and TRBJ1-1, with a weak D call TRBD1 (5 bases). Germline V gene sequence: CDR1 GTSNPN, CDR2 SVGIG (reference sequence). Trimming stripped 1 base from V and 0 bases from J, with 6 bases between. This CDR3 contains 13 residues. CDR3 region: CAWSGQLNTEAFF. The DNA for the CDR3 is TGTGCCTGGAGTGGACAGTTGAACACTGAAGCTTTCTTT.

The chain has TRBV18 and TRBJ1-2; 7 positions agree with TRBD1. Germline V gene sequence: CDR1 KGHSH, CDR2 LQKENI. This CDR3 has 14 residues. V was clipped by 0 bases and J by 5 bases; unmatched bases: 3. CDR3 DNA sequence: TGTGCCAGCTCACCACCTTCACAGGGGTATGGCTACACCTTC. This codes for CASSPPSQGYGYTF.

The chain has TRBV18 and TRBJ2-5; a possible D gene is TRBD1 (6 bases). CDR3 length: 15 residues. The germline V gene has CDR1 KGHSH and CDR2 LQKENI. V shed 0 bases and J shed 4 bases, with 12 bases lying between them. The CDR3 sequence: CASSPPVGHGETQYF. CDR3 nucleotides: TGTGCCAGCTCACCACCTGTGGGACATGGAGAGACCCAGTACTTC.

This chain connects TRBV5-1 to TRBJ2-1; D unresolved. The CDR3 covers 13 residues. V was shortened by 5 bases and J by 6 bases, with 12 bases between the two germline ends. Germline V lookup: CDR1 SGHRS, CDR2 YFSETQ. The CDR3 nucleotides read TGCGCCAGCAGTCCCTCCAATCTCAATGAGCAGTTCTTC. This translates into CASSPSNLNEQFF.

The genes are TRBV28 and TRBJ1-2; 10 bases fit TRBD1. V lost 2 bases to trimming and J lost 3 bases; unmatched junction nucleotides: 3. Germline CDR1 is MDHEN and CDR2 is SYDVKM. This CDR3 comprises 15 residues. In DNA, the CDR3 is TGTGCCAGCAGTTTAAATGACAGGGGGCACTATGGCTACACCTTC. This encodes CASSLNDRGHYGYTF.